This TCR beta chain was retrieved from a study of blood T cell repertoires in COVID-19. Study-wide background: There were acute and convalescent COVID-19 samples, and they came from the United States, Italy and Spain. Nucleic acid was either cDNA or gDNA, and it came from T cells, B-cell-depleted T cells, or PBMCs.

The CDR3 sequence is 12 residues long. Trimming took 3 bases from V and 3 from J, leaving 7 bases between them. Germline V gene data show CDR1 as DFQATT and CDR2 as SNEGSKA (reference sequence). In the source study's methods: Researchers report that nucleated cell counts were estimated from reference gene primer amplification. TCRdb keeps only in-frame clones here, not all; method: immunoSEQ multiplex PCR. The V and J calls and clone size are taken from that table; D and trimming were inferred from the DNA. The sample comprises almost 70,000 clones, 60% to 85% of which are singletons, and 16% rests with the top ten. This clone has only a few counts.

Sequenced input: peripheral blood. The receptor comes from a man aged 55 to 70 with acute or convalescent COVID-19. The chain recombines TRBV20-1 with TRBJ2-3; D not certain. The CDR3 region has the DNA TGCAGTGCTAGTCCGGGTACAGATACGCAGTATTTT. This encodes CSASPGTDTQYF.